The next 30 T cell receptor beta chains were all read from a single sample in a study of a mutant IDH1 vaccine in newly diagnosed glioma. TCRdb's copy holds only in-frame clones and misses some; the assay was immunoSEQ multiplex PCR. The table lists tens of thousands of clones, about 80% of them singletons. Time point reported: week 23, last vaccination. Alongside topical imiquimod, each dose of vaccine comprised 300 ug of mutant IDH1 20-mer peptide. These receptors' antigens are unknown. The sequenced sample was PBMCs, obtained from a glioma patient whose treatment included an IDH1 peptide vaccine. All receptors come from a man aged 50 to 59 with glioma.

CDR3 protein: CASSRWRGADTGELFF. DNA of the CDR3: TGTGCCAGCAGCCGATGGAGGGGCGCGGACACCGGGGAGCTGTTTTTT. The J gene is TRBJ2-2, the V gene TRBV14; D is perhaps TRBD2 (6 bases). Between the trimmed V and J ends, which lost 4 bases and 3 bases, there was a span of 15 bases. CDR3 length: 16 amino acids. The germline CDR1 and CDR2 sequences are SGHDN and FVKESK.

This clone was observed a handful of times. This chain uses TRBV30 with TRBJ1-5; TRBD1 might be the D (6 bases). V was clipped by 0 bases and J by 9 bases, with 12 bases between them. Looked up from germline, CDR1 is GTSNPN and CDR2 is SVGIG (reference sequence). The CDR3 extends over 13 amino acids. CDR3 coding DNA: TGTGCCTGGAGTGTAAGGGGGGACCGGCCCCAGCATTTT. The encoded protein is CAWSVRGDRPQHF.

This chain connects TRBV5-8 to TRBJ2-1; 15 bases are a match to TRBD2. The trim removed 4 bases at V and 12 bases at J, leaving 8 bases unmatched. Germline values: CDR1 SGHTS, CDR2 YDEGEE. The CDR3 extends over 15 amino acids. In DNA form, the CDR3 reads TGTGCCAGCAGCCCCCCGGGACTAGCGGGGGGAGTGCAGTTCTTC. Translating it yields CASSPPGLAGGVQFF.

CDR3 nucleotide sequence: TGCAGCGTCGCCTGGGGAGCTGGAAACACCATATATTTT. Its translation: CSVAWGAGNTIYF. The chain links TRBV29-1 to TRBJ1-3, with D uncertain. The germline CDR1 and CDR2 sequences are SQVTM and ANQGSEA. The CDR3 sequence is 13 residues long. The V and J ends lost 6 bases and 2 bases respectively, with 11 bases between them.

The rearrangement joins TRBV11-2 to TRBJ2-5, with TRBD1 identical over 7 bases. Germline V gives CDR1 SGHAT, CDR2 FQNNGV. The CDR3 is 14 amino acids. Trimming cost V 1 base and J 4 bases; bases outside gene matches: 3. In nucleotides, the CDR3 is TGTGCCAGCAGCTTAGGAGGGGGCGGAGAGACCCAGTACTTC. This translates into CASSLGGGGETQYF.

This clone was found a few times. The DNA of the CDR3 is TGTGCCAGCAGCGTAGGGGGTTGGGGAACTGAAGCTTTCTTT. This gives the protein CASSVGGWGTEAFF. The rearrangement uses TRBV9 and TRBJ1-1, with D unresolved. This CDR3 is 14 amino acids long. Germline lookup yields CDR1 SGDLS and CDR2 YYNGEE. Trimming left V 0 bases short and J 5 bases short, with 11 bases between.

V usage is TRBV13 and J usage is TRBJ1-1; D gene ambiguous. The CDR3 totals 13 residues. V lost 2 bases and J 5 bases, leaving 9 bases between the germline ends. Germline values: CDR1 PRHDT, CDR2 FYEKMQ (reference sequence). CDR3 sequence reads: CASSLTEFTEAFF. The CDR3 DNA follows: TGTGCCAGCAGCTTAACGGAGTTTACTGAAGCTTTCTTT.

This clone was counted a few times. This chain joins TRBV30 and TRBJ1-1; 7 positions match TRBD1. Germline lookup yields CDR1 GTSNPN and CDR2 SVGIG (reference sequence). This CDR3 is 14 amino acids long. Losses at the gene ends were 2 bases for V and 1 base for J; bases not matched to a gene: 4. CDR3 coding DNA: TGTGCCTGGAGTTGGACAGGCGGGAACACTGAAGCTTTCTTT. This encodes CAWSWTGGNTEAFF. Together with reference TRBV30 and TRBJ1-1, the CDR3 gives the full variable domain: SQTIHQWPATLVQPVGSPLSLECTVEGTSNPNLYWYRQAAGRGLQLLFYSVGIGQISSEVPQNLSASRPQDRQFILSSKKLLLSDSGFYLCAWSWTGGNTEAFFGQGTRLTVV.

V and J are TRBV18 and TRBJ1-5; 9 nucleotides line up with TRBD1. Germline CDR1 is KGHSH and CDR2 is LQKENI. With V trimmed by 3 bases and J by 7 bases, 4 bases remained unmatched. This CDR3 has 14 residues. The CDR3 here is CASSPGTGKQPQHF. CDR3 in DNA: TGTGCCAGCTCACCCGGGACAGGGAAGCAGCCCCAGCATTTT. Filled out from reference TRBV18 and TRBJ1-5, the complete variable domain reads NAGVMQNPRHLVRRRGQEARLRCSPMKGHSHVYWYRQLPEEGLKFMVYLQKENIIDESGMPKERFSAEFPKEGPSILRIQQVVRGDSAAYFCASSPGTGKQPQHFGDGTRLSIL.

The CDR3 sequence: CASSSLGNAYNEQFF. The CDR3, as DNA: TGTGCCAGTAGTTCCCTCGGGAATGCCTACAATGAGCAGTTCTTC. The chain uses TRBV19 and TRBJ2-1; TRBD2 might be the D (5 bases). Per the germline V gene, CDR1 is LNHDA and CDR2 is SQIVND (reference sequence). V lost 5 bases to trimming and J lost 2 bases, with 13 bases between them. This CDR3 has 15 residues.

V is TRBV28 and J is TRBJ1-1; D perhaps matches TRBD1 (6 bases). V dropped 6 bases and J dropped 1 base, with 12 bases sitting between them. The germline gives CDR1 MDHEN, CDR2 SYDVKM. This CDR3 comprises 14 residues. CDR3 in amino acids: CASSQDRENTEAFF. The DNA for the CDR3 is TGTGCCAGCAGCCAGGACAGAGAGAACACTGAAGCTTTCTTT.

The V call is TRBV9, the J call TRBJ1-2; no clear D gene. This CDR3 contains 15 residues. The ends were cut back, 0 bases at V and 2 bases at J, with 11 bases in the middle. Per germline, CDR1 SGDLS and CDR2 YYNGEE. CDR3 coding DNA: TGTGCCAGCAGCGTAGCCCCCGGAGGGAACTATGGCTACACCTTC. This sequence encodes CASSVAPGGNYGYTF.

This chain links TRBV7-8 with TRBJ1-3; D gene ambiguous. Germline V lookup: CDR1 SGHVS, CDR2 FQNEAQ. Trimming removed 0 bases from V and 4 bases from J, with 7 bases in between. The CDR3 has 14 residues. DNA of the CDR3: TGTGCCAGCAGCTTAGCGTCCCGAGGAAACACCATATATTTT. Translation gives CASSLASRGNTIYF.

This sequence joins TRBV6-1 and TRBJ2-2, with a weak D call TRBD2 (5 bases). Germline V lookup: CDR1 MNHNS, CDR2 SASEGT. This CDR3 is 15 amino acids long. V was trimmed by 1 base and J by 0 bases, leaving 6 bases between them. CDR3 residues: CASSEELANTGELFF. The CDR3 region has the DNA TGTGCCAGCAGTGAAGAACTAGCGAACACCGGGGAGCTGTTTTTT.

The genes are TRBV2 and TRBJ1-2; 8 positions agree with TRBD1. Looked up from germline, CDR1 is SNHLY and CDR2 is FYNNEI. The CDR3 is 13 residues long. V shed 11 bases and J 2 bases; nucleotides not matched to a gene: 7. The CDR3 nucleotides read TGTGCCTTCCCAGGGGGCTGGAACTATGGCTACACCTTC. Translated, it gives CAFPGGWNYGYTF.

J is TRBJ1-4 and V is TRBV9; 8 bases are shared with TRBD1. The CDR3 runs to 14 residues. Germline V gene lookup returns CDR1 SGDLS and CDR2 YYNGEE. V lost 3 bases and J lost 2; bases outside the gene matches: 0. This CDR3 is CASSGTGTNEKLFF. Here the CDR3 DNA reads TGTGCCAGCAGCGGGACAGGGACTAATGAAAAACTGTTTTTT.

The rearrangement links TRBV19 to TRBJ1-1; D gene ambiguous. The CDR3 contains 14 residues. CDR1 and CDR2 from the germline V gene are LNHDA and SQIVND (reference sequence). Trimming took 3 bases from V and 1 from J, leaving 9 bases between them. CDR3 DNA sequence: TGTGCCAGTAGTATTGGGTGGGAGAACACTGAAGCTTTCTTT. It specifies CASSIGWENTEAFF.

The chain has TRBV29-1 and TRBJ2-5; D ambiguous. Germline-derived CDR1 and CDR2 are SQVTM and ANQGSEA. The CDR3 consists of 13 residues. The V and J ends lost 4 bases and 5 bases respectively, with 14 bases between them. The CDR3 loop is CSVAMGNRETQYF. CDR3 DNA: TGCAGCGTTGCCATGGGCAATAGGGAGACCCAGTACTTC.

The chain joins TRBV27 to TRBJ1-6, with D possibly matching TRBD1 (5 bases). The V end was cut by 5 bases, the J end by 10 bases, with 12 bases between. Looked up from germline, CDR1 is MNHEY and CDR2 is SMNVEV (reference sequence). This CDR3 region has 13 residues. The CDR3 DNA follows: TGTGCCAGCAGTCTAGGAGGGGTCTCACCCCTCCACTTT. It specifies CASSLGGVSPLHF.

The chain is built from TRBV19 and TRBJ1-2; 12 bases match TRBD1. V lost 3 bases, J lost 8 bases, and 10 bases stayed unmatched. The germline V gene encodes CDR1 LNHDA and CDR2 SQIVND (reference sequence). The CDR3 has 16 amino acids. CDR3 residues: CASSISLGQGASGYTF. CDR3 sequence (DNA): TGTGCCAGTAGTATTTCCCTGGGACAGGGGGCATCCGGCTACACCTTC.

The chain uses TRBV6-4 and TRBJ2-2, with TRBD1 identical over 7 bases. There are 14 residues in the CDR3. From germline, CDR1 is MRHNA and CDR2 SNTAGT. Germline trimming cut 6 bases from V and 6 bases from J; bases unmatched to any gene: 7. CDR3: CASRPTGSAGELFF. CDR3 nucleotide sequence: TGTGCCAGCAGACCGACAGGGTCGGCCGGGGAGCTGTTTTTT.

The CDR3 nucleotides read TGTGCCAGCAGTTACCCACACCTTGGTTTAGTCACCCAGTACTTC. This gives the protein CASSYPHLGLVTQYF. The rearrangement uses TRBV6-5 and TRBJ2-5; D is undetermined. The CDR3 is 15 amino acids. Germline loops: CDR1 MNHEY, CDR2 SVGAGI. Trimming shortened V by 2 bases and J by 8 bases, and 18 bases separated the two germline ends.

The chain recombines TRBV7-6 with TRBJ2-5; TRBD2 aligns across 8 bases. The CDR3 spans 15 residues. Germline loops: CDR1 SGHVS, CDR2 FNYEAQ. Trimming took 5 bases from V and 7 from J; bases not matched to a gene: 12. This chain's CDR3 is CASSHYREGKGTQYF. In nucleotides, the CDR3 is TGTGCCAGCAGCCACTACCGGGAGGGGAAGGGGACCCAGTACTTC.

V gene TRBV29-1 combines with J gene TRBJ1-1; tentatively, D is TRBD1 (5 bases). The CDR3 contains 14 residues. V dropped 1 base and J dropped 1 base, with 10 bases sitting between them. The germline V gene encodes CDR1 SQVTM and CDR2 ANQGSEA. CDR3 region: CSVEVPGTNTEAFF. The CDR3 DNA is TGCAGCGTTGAAGTCCCCGGGACGAACACTGAAGCTTTCTTT.

V usage is TRBV6-5 and J usage is TRBJ1-1, with a possible D match to TRBD1 (5 bases). The CDR3 totals 15 residues. The ends were cut back, 5 bases at V and 0 bases at J, with 13 bases in the middle. The germline V gene has CDR1 MNHEY and CDR2 SVGAGI. In nucleotides, the CDR3 is TGTGCCAGCAGTGCCCAGCAGGGTATGAACACTGAAGCTTTCTTT. Translated, it gives CASSAQQGMNTEAFF.

This clone was recorded once. This chain uses TRBV19 with TRBJ1-2; TRBD1 aligns across 10 bases. Germline V gives CDR1 LNHDA, CDR2 SQIVND (reference sequence). Unmatched junction bases numbered 7, after V lost 5 bases and J lost 4 bases. This CDR3 is built from 15 residues. CDR3 loop: CASSFRDRGAYGYTF. In DNA form, the CDR3 reads TGTGCCAGTAGTTTTCGGGACAGGGGTGCCTATGGCTACACCTTC. The full variable domain, completed using reference TRBV19 and TRBJ1-2, is DGGITQSPKYLFRKEGQNVTLSCEQNLNHDAMYWYRQDPGQGLRLIYYSQIVNDFQKGDIAEGYSVSREKKESFPLTVTSAQKNPTAFYLCASSFRDRGAYGYTFGSGTRLTVV.

This clone has just a few counts. The V gene is TRBV15, the J gene TRBJ1-1; TRBD1 might be the D (6 bases). Trimming took 6 bases from V and 5 from J, leaving 16 bases between them. This CDR3 spans 14 amino acids. Germline-derived CDR1 and CDR2 are LNHNV and YYDKDF (reference sequence). The CDR3 DNA follows: TGTGCCACCAGTCAAACGGGGGGGCGGACTGAAGCTTTCTTT. Translation gives CATSQTGGRTEAFF. Combining the CDR3 with reference TRBV15 and TRBJ1-1 gives the whole variable domain DAMVIQNPRYQVTQFGKPVTLSCSQTLNHNVMYWYQQKSSQAPKLLFHYYDKDFNNEADTPDNFQSRRPNTSFCFLDIRSPGLGDTAMYLCATSQTGGRTEAFFGQGTRLTVV.

The J gene is TRBJ1-1, the V gene TRBV27; TRBD1 might be the D (5 bases). Trimming took 5 bases from V and 0 from J, leaving 10 bases between them. CDR3 length equals 14 residues. Germline V gene sequence: CDR1 MNHEY, CDR2 SMNVEV (reference sequence). The CDR3 DNA is TGTGCCAGCAGTCCGGGGACGGTGAACACTGAAGCTTTCTTT. Translating gives CASSPGTVNTEAFF.

The V gene is TRBV13, the J gene TRBJ2-7; TRBD2 agrees at 12 bases. Germline trimming cut 6 bases from V and 5 bases from J; bases unmatched to any gene: 8. The CDR3 contains 15 residues. The germline CDR1 and CDR2 sequences are PRHDT and FYEKMQ (reference sequence). CDR3 sequence reads: CASRVLAGGLNEQYF. The DNA of the CDR3 is TGTGCCAGCAGGGTACTAGCGGGGGGTTTGAACGAGCAGTACTTC.

This clone was recorded only once. The rearrangement links TRBV7-9 to TRBJ1-3; no firm D call. Trimming left V 1 base short and J 0 bases short, with 7 bases between. CDR1 is SEHNR and CDR2 is FQNEAQ in the germline V gene (reference sequence). The CDR3 is 15 residues long. The CDR3 DNA is TGTGCCAGCAGCTTAGGGCGCTTCTCTGGAAACACCATATATTTT. Its translation is CASSLGRFSGNTIYF.